Listed below are T cell receptor beta chains from one sample, sequenced in a study of identifying expanded T cells in peripheral blood. The repertoire was sequenced with immunoSEQ multiplex PCR; TCRdb's copy has only in-frame clones and lacks some. The sample consists of around 78,000 clones, almost 85% of them appearing once. Input material: blood. The receptors here all came from a person between 18 and 75 years old in good health. CDR3s leave out the opening cysteine and the closing phenylalanine or tryptophan. The D gene is left open where the match is weak.

d_call,v_call,j_call,cdr3_aa
NA,TRBV7-8,TRBJ1-1,ASSLAVGFNKNTEAF
TRBD1,TRBV29-1,TRBJ2-7,SVGQRLSYEQY
TRBD1,TRBV19,TRBJ1-2,ASTRVRGNYGYT
TRBD2,TRBV10-3,TRBJ2-1,AISGLADYNEQF
TRBD1,TRBV7-2,TRBJ1-2,ASSSYSDRLYGYT
NA,TRBV18,TRBJ1-1,ASSPIGGRDTEAF
NA,TRBV5-1,TRBJ2-3,ASSLERPSTDTQY
NA,TRBV7-3,TRBJ2-3,ASSWGPSTDTQY
TRBD2,TRBV11-3,TRBJ2-1,ASSLLAGNEQF
TRBD1,TRBV19,TRBJ1-5,ASRSGGIYSNQPQH
TRBD1,TRBV28,TRBJ2-6,ASRGTGYSGANVLT
NA,TRBV29-1,TRBJ1-2,SVESGGYT
NA,TRBV28,TRBJ2-5,ASSFRIWGETQY
TRBD2,TRBV4-2,TRBJ2-7,ASSQGPLQSSGIYEQY
TRBD1,TRBV7-2,TRBJ1-3,ASSGTTGARAGNTIY
TRBD2,TRBV5-8,TRBJ2-2,ASSLAAGVSGELF
NA,TRBV19,TRBJ2-2,ATEPGQGWGELF
TRBD1,TRBV10-3,TRBJ2-3,AISESGTVGADTQY
NA,TRBV18,TRBJ1-5,ASSPIVVGNQIMPQH
NA,TRBV5-6,TRBJ2-7,ASSLGPLDFPYEQY
NA,TRBV4-1,TRBJ1-1,ASSQEIGGRPEAF
TRBD1,TRBV10-2,TRBJ2-5,ASSGQGAETQY
NA,TRBV7-6,TRBJ2-2,ASAWRNTGELF
TRBD1,TRBV28,TRBJ2-5,ASRGQGTGETQY
NA,TRBV9,TRBJ1-5,ASSVGGEGNQPQH
TRBD1,TRBV25-1,TRBJ1-1,ASSHFRGQDTEAF
NA,TRBV11-2,TRBJ2-7,ASSLDIRAYEQY
NA,TRBV11-3,TRBJ2-5,ASSQGFTNQETQY
NA,TRBV10-3,TRBJ2-5,AISSLVVGQPETQY
NA,TRBV28,TRBJ2-3,ASSSPPTTDTQY
TRBD1,TRBV11-2,TRBJ2-7,ASSLDRGTGIHEQY
NA,TRBV2,TRBJ2-6,ASSPRGSGANVLT
NA,TRBV7-2,TRBJ1-4,ASSRDPLNEKLF
NA,TRBV6-1,TRBJ2-3,ASSEGRGWDTQY
NA,TRBV11-2,TRBJ2-1,ASAPDFGGPNEQF
TRBD1,TRBV7-3,TRBJ2-3,ASSPGQGTDTQY
NA,TRBV15,TRBJ2-7,ATSGISGNEQY
NA,TRBV4-3,TRBJ2-2,ASSQSGRDLNTGELF
NA,TRBV7-8,TRBJ2-1,ASSLEVGAGSYNEQF
NA,TRBV7-2,TRBJ2-2,ASSLGLQNTGELF
NA,TRBV5-1,TRBJ1-1,ASSLVSGVDTEAF
NA,TRBV7-9,TRBJ1-2,ASSGADGYT
TRBD2,TRBV9,TRBJ2-3,ASSVLAGESTDTQY
NA,TRBV7-8,TRBJ1-1,ASSLGGSTEAF
NA,TRBV11-2,TRBJ2-5,ASSLFGQETQY
NA,TRBV6-4,TRBJ1-2,ASSDSRVGYGYT
NA,TRBV7-2,TRBJ1-1,ASSLLESTEAF
NA,TRBV27,TRBJ2-7,ASSPTPRDLYEQY
NA,TRBV19,TRBJ1-4,ASTRALGGLNEKLF
NA,TRBV6-6,TRBJ2-1,ASSFSLVSEGEQF
NA,TRBV18,TRBJ2-7,ASSPQGNSGEQY
TRBD2,TRBV9,TRBJ2-1,ASSVASGRFLDEQF
TRBD1,TRBV27,TRBJ1-2,ASSVRGTGVNYGYT
TRBD2,TRBV7-2,TRBJ2-3,ASSLMGGSSTDTQY
NA,TRBV19,TRBJ1-4,ASSARDRDEKLF
TRBD2,TRBV7-2,TRBJ2-7,ASSAGTRLYEQY
NA,TRBV27,TRBJ2-7,ASSWAGATDVQY
NA,TRBV7-2,TRBJ2-6,ASSSGQISGANVLT
TRBD2,TRBV10-3,TRBJ2-1,AISTSGSRNRNEQF
NA,TRBV7-9,TRBJ2-2,ASSGRLTGELF